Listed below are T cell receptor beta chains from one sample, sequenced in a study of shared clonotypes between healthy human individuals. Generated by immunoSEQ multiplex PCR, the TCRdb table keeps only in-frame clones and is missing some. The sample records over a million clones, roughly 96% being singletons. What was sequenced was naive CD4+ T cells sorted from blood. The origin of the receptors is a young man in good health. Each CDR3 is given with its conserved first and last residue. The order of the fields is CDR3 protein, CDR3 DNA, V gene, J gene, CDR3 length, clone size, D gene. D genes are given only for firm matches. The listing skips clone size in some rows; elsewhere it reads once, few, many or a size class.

CASSLWSTDTQYF	TGTGCCAGCAGTTTATGGAGCACAGATACGCAGTATTTT	TRBV27	TRBJ2-3	13	.	.
CAISESGNYYGYTF	TGTGCCATCAGTGAGTCCGGGAACTACTATGGCTACACCTTC	TRBV10-3	TRBJ1-2	14	.	.
CASTADRSNTEAFF	TGCGCCAGCACGGCCGACAGGTCGAACACTGAAGCTTTCTTT	TRBV5-1	TRBJ1-1	14	once	.
CASSVGAGLAGSYEQYF	TGTGCCAGCAGCGTAGGGGCGGGGCTAGCGGGTTCCTACGAGCAGTACTTC	TRBV9	TRBJ2-7	17	.	TRBD2
CASSLGEPNSYNEQFF	TGCGCCAGCAGCTTGGGGGAACCTAACTCCTACAATGAGCAGTTCTTC	TRBV5-1	TRBJ2-1	16	.	.
CASSLTADRGGLEGYTF	TGTGCCAGCAGCTTAACCGCGGACAGGGGTGGCCTTGAGGGCTACACCTTC	TRBV7-3	TRBJ1-2	17	once	TRBD1
CASSPHLVEREGYYEQYF	TGTGCCAGCAGCCCCCATCTAGTCGAGCGGGAGGGGTACTACGAGCAGTACTTC	TRBV21-1	TRBJ2-7	18	.	.
CARSARTDIVNTIYF	TGTGCCAGGAGCGCCAGGACGGATATCGTAAACACCATATATTTT	TRBV7-3	TRBJ1-3	15	.	.
CASSPPGLADTGELFF	TGTGCCAGCTCACCTCCGGGACTAGCGGACACCGGGGAGCTGTTTTTT	TRBV18	TRBJ2-2	16	.	TRBD2
CASSLEQGQAYEQYF	TGTGCCAGCAGCTTAGAACAGGGGCAGGCCTACGAGCAGTACTTC	TRBV11-1	TRBJ2-7	15	once	TRBD1
CASSFGQGARDTIYF	TGCGCCAGCAGCTTCGGACAGGGGGCACGAGACACCATATATTTT	TRBV5-1	TRBJ1-3	15	.	TRBD1
CASSVTGVGGNTIYF	TGCGCCAGCAGCGTGACAGGGGTGGGAGGAAACACCATATATTTT	TRBV5-1	TRBJ1-3	15	.	TRBD1
CASSSQGGTEAFF	TGTGCCAGCAGCTCGCAGGGGGGCACTGAAGCTTTCTTT	TRBV7-9	TRBJ1-1	13	.	TRBD1
CSVEGDYKQFF	TGCAGCGTTGAAGGGGACTATAAGCAGTTCTTC	TRBV29-1	TRBJ2-1	11	.	TRBD2
CASSAPGDLAYNEQFF	TGCGCCAGCAGCGCTCCTGGGGACCTCGCCTACAATGAGCAGTTCTTC	TRBV5-1	TRBJ2-1	16	.	.
CATSRDRGRQETQYF	TGTGCCACCAGCAGAGACAGGGGACGGCAAGAGACCCAGTACTTC	TRBV15	TRBJ2-5	15	once	.
CASSRWRTGKSYEQYF	TGTGCCAGCAGCCGTTGGAGGACAGGAAAGTCCTACGAGCAGTACTTC	TRBV14	TRBJ2-7	16	.	TRBD1
CASSFLIRGRNTEAFF	TGTGCCAGCAGCTTTTTGATAAGGGGGAGGAACACTGAAGCTTTCTTT	TRBV5-6	TRBJ1-1	16	.	.
CAKQSGTGYIQPQHF	TGCGCCAAACAATCCGGGACAGGGTATATTCAGCCCCAGCATTTT	TRBV23-1	TRBJ1-5	15	.	TRBD1
CASSQRAHATNEKLFF	TGCGCCAGCAGCCAACGCGCACATGCAACTAATGAAAAACTGTTTTTT	TRBV5-1	TRBJ1-4	16	.	.
CASSADQYRVEQYF	TGTGCCAGCAGTGCAGACCAATACAGGGTCGAGCAGTACTTC	TRBV6-4	TRBJ2-7	14	.	.
CASSPSLLAGVKNEQFF	TGTGCCAGCAGTCCCTCACTTCTAGCGGGAGTCAAAAATGAGCAGTTCTTC	TRBV27	TRBJ2-1	17	.	TRBD2
CASRSKGQRDYNEQFF	TGTGCCAGCAGGTCTAAAGGACAGAGAGACTACAATGAGCAGTTCTTC	TRBV2	TRBJ2-1	16	.	.
CASSRSQDDTDSGANVLTF	TGTGCCAGCAGCCGTTCCCAGGACGACACAGACTCTGGGGCCAACGTCCTGACTTTC	TRBV7-4	TRBJ2-6	19	.	.
CASSFSLTYNEQFF	TGTGCTAGCAGCTTTTCACTAACCTACAATGAGCAGTTCTTC	TRBV7-7	TRBJ2-1	14	once	.
CASSSIRTGTIYGYTF	TGTGCCAGCAGTTCTATTAGGACAGGGACTATTTATGGCTACACCTTC	TRBV6-5	TRBJ1-2	16	.	TRBD1
CASREGDEQYF	TGCGCCAGCAGAGAGGGCGACGAGCAGTACTTC	TRBV4-1	TRBJ2-7	11	.	.
CASSFPGPHQPQHF	TGTGCCAGCAGTTTTCCAGGGCCTCATCAGCCCCAGCATTTT	TRBV28	TRBJ1-5	14	.	.
CASSPRDREETQYF	TGTGCCAGCAGCCCACGGGACAGGGAGGAGACCCAGTACTTC	TRBV9	TRBJ2-5	14	.	TRBD1
CSGDRVFTEAFF	TGCAGCGGGGACAGGGTATTTACTGAAGCTTTCTTT	TRBV29-1	TRBJ1-1	12	.	TRBD1
CASSSRSSYEQYF	TGTGCCAGCAGCTCAAGGAGCTCCTACGAGCAGTACTTC	TRBV7-2	TRBJ2-7	13	.	.
CASSLMGEGNTEAFF	TGTGCCAGCAGCTTAATGGGAGAGGGGAACACTGAAGCTTTCTTT	TRBV7-6	TRBJ1-1	15	.	.
CASSPQVGSVVEKLFF	TGCGCCAGCAGCCCACAAGTGGGCTCGGTCGTCGAAAAACTGTTTTTT	TRBV5-1	TRBJ1-4	16	.	.
CASTTSTGGYEQYF	TGTGCCAGCACCACTTCGACAGGGGGCTACGAGCAGTACTTC	TRBV7-2	TRBJ2-7	14	.	TRBD1
CASSLLGTVYNEQFF	TGTGCCAGCAGTTTGTTGGGGACAGTCTACAATGAGCAGTTCTTC	TRBV28	TRBJ2-1	15	.	TRBD1
CASSSTETQYF	TGTGCCAGCAGTTCAACAGAGACCCAGTACTTC	TRBV28	TRBJ2-5	11	.	.
CASSQTGPRGYTF	TGTGCCAGCAGCCAAACAGGGCCGCGGGGCTACACCTTC	TRBV28	TRBJ1-2	13	.	.
CASSSWTSGSNEQFF	TGTGCCAGCAGCTCGTGGACTAGCGGGAGTAATGAGCAGTTCTTC	TRBV11-2	TRBJ2-1	15	.	TRBD2
CSPWRSPYNEQFF	TGCAGCCCTTGGCGCAGCCCTTACAATGAGCAGTTCTTC	TRBV29-1	TRBJ2-1	13	.	.
CASSLWGDSTYEQYF	TGTGCCAGCAGTTTATGGGGAGACAGCACCTACGAGCAGTACTTC	TRBV27	TRBJ2-7	15	.	.
CASSPLTGSYEQYF	TGTGCCAGCAGCCCCTTGACAGGCTCCTACGAGCAGTACTTC	TRBV5-4	TRBJ2-7	14	.	.
CASSLVQTGELFF	TGTGCCAGCAGCTTAGTCCAGACCGGGGAGCTGTTTTTT	TRBV11-3	TRBJ2-2	13	.	.
CASSLERGGELFF	TGTGCCAGCAGCTTAGAAAGGGGCGGGGAGCTGTTTTTT	TRBV11-2	TRBJ2-2	13	.	.
CASSSGPEQYF	TGTGCCAGCAGCTCCGGTCCGGAGCAGTACTTC	TRBV7-6	TRBJ2-7	11	.	.
CASSLRQVGEKLFF	TGTGCCAGCAGTTTAAGGCAGGTGGGCGAAAAACTGTTTTTT	TRBV28	TRBJ1-4	14	.	.
CSAGTGGYEQYF	TGCAGCGCCGGGACAGGGGGTTACGAGCAGTACTTC	TRBV29-1	TRBJ2-7	12	once	TRBD1
CASSLQGNTEAFF	TGCGCCAGCAGTTTACAGGGTAACACTGAAGCTTTCTTT	TRBV5-1	TRBJ1-1	13	.	.
CASSLRGDGNLREEQYF	TGCGCCAGCAGCTTGCGTGGGGACGGGAACTTACGTGAGGAGCAGTACTTC	TRBV5-1	TRBJ2-7	17	.	.
CSAPDRGGYTF	TGCAGTGCGCCGGACAGGGGAGGCTACACCTTC	TRBV20-1	TRBJ1-2	11	.	TRBD1
CASSFRNGRDTQYF	TGTGCCAGCAGCTTCCGCAATGGTAGAGATACGCAGTATTTT	TRBV7-2	TRBJ2-3	14	once	.
CASSLGFMAGELFF	TGTGCCAGCAGCTTAGGGTTCATGGCCGGGGAGCTGTTTTTT	TRBV7-9	TRBJ2-2	14	.	.
CASSFDGGGSLHF	TGTGCCAGCAGCTTCGACGGGGGAGGGTCCCTCCACTTT	TRBV7-9	TRBJ1-6	13	.	.
CASSPEGVYTGELFF	TGCGCCAGCAGCCCGGAGGGCGTCTACACCGGGGAGCTGTTTTTT	TRBV5-1	TRBJ2-2	15	.	.
CASSLKLAGVPGELFF	TGTGCCAGCAGTTTGAAGTTAGCGGGAGTTCCCGGGGAGCTGTTTTTT	TRBV27	TRBJ2-2	16	.	TRBD2
CASTLAGVEPQHF	TGTGCCAGCACCTTGGCCGGGGTGGAACCCCAGCATTTT	TRBV28	TRBJ1-5	13	once	.
CASRRQVTDTQYF	TGTGCCAGCAGAAGACAGGTCACGGATACGCAGTATTTT	TRBV2	TRBJ2-3	13	.	.